A selection of T cell receptor beta chains follows, all from one sample in a study of CXCR3-negative and CXCR3-positive naive CD8 T cells. TCRdb reworked the 5' RACE reads into one entry per CDR3 protein, no DNA. This sample's clone table lists about 58,000 distinct CDR3 sequences. The source material was naive CXCR3- CD8+ T cells from blood. These TCRs come from a human donor in good health. Some clones in this sample may be carry-over from other donors' samples. Both conserved end residues are part of each CDR3.

TRBJ2-7 TRBV12-3/TRBV12-4 CASSFRPHSYEQYF
TRBJ1-1 TRBV4-3 CASSQGNTEAFF
TRBJ2-1 TRBV6-5 CASSYGEGANEQFF
TRBJ2-7 TRBV6-2/TRBV6-3 CASSYPRDGTYEQYF
TRBJ1-1 TRBV9 CASSGPAGMNTEAFF
TRBJ1-1 TRBV7-6 CASSLAVWGEMNTEAFF
TRBJ2-3 TRBV25-1 CASSFPGQGHTDTQYF
TRBJ1-1 TRBV6-2/TRBV6-3 CASSYGGGTEAFF
TRBJ2-4 TRBV19 CASTLTVTRENIQYF
TRBJ2-2 TRBV29-1 CSVGGGTKVTGELFF
TRBJ2-1 TRBV4-1 CASSQDGVTYNEQFF
TRBJ2-7 TRBV7-8 CASSSRLSYEQYF
TRBJ2-7 TRBV12-3/TRBV12-4 CASSNGLAEQYF
TRBJ2-7 TRBV9 CASSESRDTTHDEQYF
TRBJ1-2 TRBV11-2 CASSLSGANGYTF
TRBJ2-7 TRBV4-3 CASSHNRDRAYEQYF
TRBJ1-1 TRBV6-2/TRBV6-3 CASSPGARTEAFF
TRBJ2-5 TRBV11-2 CASSWVLAGYQETQYF
TRBJ2-1 TRBV21-1 CASSKLHRGRKDYEQFF